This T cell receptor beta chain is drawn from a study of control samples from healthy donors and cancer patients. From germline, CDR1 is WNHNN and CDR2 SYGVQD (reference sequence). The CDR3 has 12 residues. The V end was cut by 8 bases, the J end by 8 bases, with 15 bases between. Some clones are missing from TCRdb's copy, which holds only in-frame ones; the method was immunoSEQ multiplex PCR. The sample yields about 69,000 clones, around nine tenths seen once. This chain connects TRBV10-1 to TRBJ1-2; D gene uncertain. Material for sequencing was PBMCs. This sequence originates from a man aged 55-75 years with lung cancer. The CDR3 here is CASGDLHPGYTF. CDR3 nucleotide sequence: TGCGCCAGCGGGGATCTCCATCCGGGCTACACCTTC.